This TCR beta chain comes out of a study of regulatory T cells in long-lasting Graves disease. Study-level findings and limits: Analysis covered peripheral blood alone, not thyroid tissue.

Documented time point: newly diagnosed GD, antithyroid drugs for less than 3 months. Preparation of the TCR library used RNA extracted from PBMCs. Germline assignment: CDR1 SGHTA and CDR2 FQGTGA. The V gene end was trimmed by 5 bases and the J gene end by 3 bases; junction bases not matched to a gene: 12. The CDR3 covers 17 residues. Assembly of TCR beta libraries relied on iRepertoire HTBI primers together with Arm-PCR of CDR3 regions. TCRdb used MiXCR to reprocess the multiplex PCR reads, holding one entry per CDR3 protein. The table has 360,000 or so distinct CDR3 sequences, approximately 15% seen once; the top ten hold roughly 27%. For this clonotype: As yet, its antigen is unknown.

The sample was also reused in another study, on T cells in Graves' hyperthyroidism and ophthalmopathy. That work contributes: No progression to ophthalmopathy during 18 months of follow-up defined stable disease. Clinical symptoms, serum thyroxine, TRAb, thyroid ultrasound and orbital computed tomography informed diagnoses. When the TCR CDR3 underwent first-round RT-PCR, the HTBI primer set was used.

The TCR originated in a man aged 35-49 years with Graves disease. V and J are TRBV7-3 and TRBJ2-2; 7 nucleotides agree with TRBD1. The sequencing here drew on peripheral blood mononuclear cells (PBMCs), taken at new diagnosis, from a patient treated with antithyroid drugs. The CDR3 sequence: CASSIQGQRAYTGELFF. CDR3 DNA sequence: TGTGCCAGCAGCATACAGGGACAGAGGGCTTACACCGGGGAGCTGTTTTTT.